The 17 T cell receptor beta chains given below trace back to one sample, sequenced in a study of identical twins. TCRdb reprocessed the 5' RACE reads via MiXCR and lists one record per CDR3 protein. The sample holds 150,000 or so distinct CDR3 sequences; 3.5% are singletons and the top ten take around 8.1%. Sequenced material: memory T cells sorted from blood. The source is a man aged 18 to 30 in good health.

This clonotype has ten or more counts. The chain has TRBV7-2 and TRBJ2-2, with D tentatively TRBD2 (6 bases). The CDR3 is 13 residues long. Trimming stripped 4 bases from V and 4 bases from J, with 7 bases between. Germline V CDR1 and CDR2: SGHTA, FQGNSA. The DNA for the CDR3 is TGTGCCAGCAGCTCTAGCGCCACCGGGGAGCTGTTTTTT. Protein sequence: CASSSSATGELFF.

This clonotype was observed at least ten times. The V gene is TRBV4-2, the J gene TRBJ1-3; possibly TRBD1 for D (5 bases). The germline V gene encodes CDR1 LGHNA and CDR2 YNFKEQ. V was clipped by 1 base and J by 1 base, with 8 bases between them. There are 15 residues in the CDR3. CDR3 in DNA: TGTGCCAGCAGCCAAGGCAGGGCGTCTGGAAACACCATATATTTT. Its translation is CASSQGRASGNTIYF.

At least ten counts were recorded for this clonotype. V and J are TRBV15 and TRBJ1-5; 9 bases line up with TRBD1. V trimming: 1 base; J trimming: 2 bases; junction bases outside the gene matches: 3. CDR1 and CDR2 (germline): LNHNV, YYDKDF (reference sequence). CDR3 size: 16 residues. The CDR3 region is CATSRGTGVGNQPQHF. In DNA form, the CDR3 reads TGTGCCACCAGCAGAGGGACAGGGGTAGGCAATCAGCCCCAGCATTTT.

A single count supports this clonotype. This chain connects TRBV5-1 to TRBJ2-5; 13 bases match TRBD2. Germline V gene lookup returns CDR1 SGHRS and CDR2 YFSETQ. Trimming took 6 bases from V and 10 from J; bases not matched to a gene: 12. CDR3 length: 15 amino acids. CDR3 nucleotide sequence: TGCGCCAGCAACGACGGACTAGCGGGGGTCGGGGTCCAGTACTTC. Encoded protein: CASNDGLAGVGVQYF.

This clonotype came up many times. The CDR3 spells CASSITGTGGETQYF. The DNA for the CDR3 is TGTGCCAGCAGCATAACCGGGACAGGGGGTGAGACCCAGTACTTC. The chain links TRBV7-9 to TRBJ2-5; 11 bases agree with TRBD1. Germline assignment: CDR1 SEHNR and CDR2 FQNEAQ (reference sequence). With V trimmed by 5 bases and J by 5 bases, 7 bases remained unmatched. The CDR3 runs 15 residues.

This clonotype has at least ten counts. This chain uses TRBV15 with TRBJ2-1, with D possibly matching TRBD1 (5 bases). This CDR3 comprises 13 residues. The V end lost 0 bases, the J end lost 7 bases, and 7 bases lay between the germline ends. Germline V CDR1 and CDR2: LNHNV, YYDKDF (reference sequence). The CDR3: CATSREGRNEQFF. The DNA of the CDR3 is TGTGCCACCAGCAGAGAGGGGCGGAATGAGCAGTTCTTC. Full variable domain (missing parts from reference TRBV15 and TRBJ2-1): DAMVIQNPRYQVTQFGKPVTLSCSQTLNHNVMYWYQQKSSQAPKLLFHYYDKDFNNEADTPDNFQSRRPNTSFCFLDIRSPGLGDTAMYLCATSREGRNEQFFGPGTRLTVL.

This clonotype was recorded at least ten times. J is TRBJ2-6 and V is TRBV2; D perhaps matches TRBD1 (6 bases). The V end lost 7 bases, the J end lost 0 bases, and 19 bases lay between the germline ends. This CDR3 region has 18 residues. Germline V lookup: CDR1 SNHLY, CDR2 FYNNEI. The chain's CDR3 is CASTFMRQGISGANVLTF. In DNA, the CDR3 is TGTGCCAGCACCTTTATGCGTCAGGGGATCTCTGGGGCCAACGTCCTGACTTTC.

This clonotype was seen ten or more times. The chain couples TRBV5-6 to TRBJ2-7, with D maybe TRBD2 (6 bases). The CDR3 consists of 15 residues. Germline CDR1 is SGHDT and CDR2 is YYEEEE. Trimming stripped 4 bases from V and 3 bases from J, with 17 bases between. The CDR3 spells CASSARGLINYEQYF. The CDR3 region has the DNA TGTGCCAGCAGCGCAAGGGGACTTATAAACTACGAGCAGTACTTC.

The table lists this clonotype with many counts. The DNA for the CDR3 is TGTGCCAGCAGCCCCCAGGGGGTGGGAGATACGCAGTATTTT. As protein: CASSPQGVGDTQYF. This chain uses TRBV11-2 with TRBJ2-3, with 7 bases fitting TRBD1. V trimming: 5 bases; J trimming: 5 bases; junction bases outside the gene matches: 7. From germline, CDR1 is SGHAT and CDR2 FQNNGV. The CDR3 is 14 residues long.

This clonotype was counted ten times or more. V and J are TRBV27 and TRBJ1-1; D unresolved. The CDR3 is 14 amino acids. Germline V gene data show CDR1 as MNHEY and CDR2 as SMNVEV (reference sequence). Trimming took off 2 bases at V and 0 bases at J, with 7 bases between the two ends. Here the CDR3 reads CASSLQAMNTEAFF. CDR3 coding DNA: TGTGCCAGCAGTTTACAGGCAATGAACACTGAAGCTTTCTTT.

The CDR3 spells CASSPRDSNQPQHF. Here the CDR3 DNA reads TGTGCCAGCAGTCCCCGGGATAGCAATCAGCCCCAGCATTTT. V and J are TRBV5-5 and TRBJ1-5; D unresolved. The CDR3 covers 14 residues. CDR1 and CDR2 from the germline V gene are SGHKS and YYEKEE (reference sequence). Trimming took off 5 bases at V and 0 bases at J, with 9 bases between the two ends.

This clonotype showed up many times. The V call is TRBV4-2, the J call TRBJ2-3; TRBD2 matches 8 bases. This CDR3 contains 15 residues. Losses at the gene ends were 1 base for V and 2 bases for J; bases not matched to a gene: 2. Germline assignment: CDR1 LGHNA and CDR2 YNFKEQ. CDR3 bases: TGTGCCAGCAGCCAAGCTAGCGGGCTCACAGATACGCAGTATTTT. The encoded protein is CASSQASGLTDTQYF.

This clonotype was seen many times. V and J are TRBV20-1 and TRBJ2-1, with D uncertain. Trimming shortened V by 3 bases and J by 0 bases, and 15 bases separated the two germline ends. The CDR3 loop spans 16 amino acids. Per germline, CDR1 DFQATT and CDR2 SNEGSKA (reference sequence). The CDR3 DNA reads TGCAGTGCTAGTAACAGCCCGTGGAGCTCCTACAATGAGCAGTTCTTC. It specifies CSASNSPWSSYNEQFF.

This clonotype was counted at least ten times. V gene TRBV21-1 combines with J gene TRBJ2-7; the table assigns TRBD1, which was not confirmed against the DNA. TRBV21-1 is marked as a pseudogene. This CDR3 is built from 15 residues. The CDR3: CASTGCGTRICEQYV. CDR3 DNA sequence: TGTGCCAGCACTGGTTGCGGGACCCGCATCTGCGAGCAGTACGTC.

In its sample, this clonotype was seen many times. The chain combines TRBV7-8 with TRBJ2-7; D is unresolved. The V gene lost 2 bases and the J gene lost 3 bases, with 20 bases spanning the gap. This CDR3 region has 17 residues. The germline gives CDR1 SGHVS, CDR2 FQNEAQ. The CDR3 DNA is TGTGCCAGCAGCTTAACCCTAGGGCTCCACCAAATCTACGAGCAGTACTTC. It encodes CASSLTLGLHQIYEQYF.

Many counts were recorded for this clonotype. The CDR3 sequence is CASTDSGRAGETQYF. The CDR3 DNA follows: TGTGCCAGCACCGATAGCGGGAGGGCCGGGGAGACCCAGTACTTC. The genes are TRBV28 and TRBJ2-5, with 11 bases matching TRBD2. The V segment lost 7 bases and the J segment 5 bases; nucleotides outside the gene matches: 9. The CDR3 runs 15 residues. Germline V gives CDR1 MDHEN, CDR2 SYDVKM.

Ten or more counts support this clonotype. CDR3 in amino acids: CASSSDLAIIYEQYF. CDR3 nucleotides: TGTGCCAGCAGCTCCGATCTAGCGATTATCTACGAGCAGTACTTC. The chain combines TRBV7-8 with TRBJ2-7, with D possibly matching TRBD2 (6 bases). The CDR3 is 15 residues long. Trimming stripped 4 bases from V and 3 bases from J, with 16 bases between. Looked up from germline, CDR1 is SGHVS and CDR2 is FQNEAQ.